The entry that follows covers one TCR beta chain sequence. The antigen remains unidentified. This sample is part of a study of beta chain features in type 1 diabetes. General study points: PCR might show a preference for shorter templates, equally across patients and controls.

Deletions cut 0 bases from V and 8 bases from J, with 14 bases between. The CDR3 consists of 15 residues. CDR1 SGHNT and CDR2 YENEEA come from the germline V gene. The investigators reverse transcribed all of the isolated RNA, so they sequenced expressed TCRB transcripts. Assay used: immunoSEQ multiplex PCR; TCRdb lists only in-frame clones, some missing. The sample has roughly 400,000 clones, approximately 13% seen once. Material for sequencing was naive CD4+ T cells from blood. The sequence derives from a man aged 30 to 45 in good health. The rearrangement joins TRBV11-3 to TRBJ2-1; the D is unclear. The CDR3 loop reads CASSLDPFRGYEQFF. The CDR3 nucleotides read TGTGCCAGCAGCTTAGACCCATTCAGAGGCTATGAGCAGTTCTTC.